What follows are 23 T cell receptor beta chains derived from one specimen sequenced in a study of shared clonotypes between healthy human individuals. The method was immunoSEQ multiplex PCR; TCRdb's version includes in-frame clones alone and lacks a portion of them. The sample has about 1.5 million clones, approximately 97% seen once. The sequenced material came from naive CD4+ T cells sorted from blood. Stated subset: CD45RA+ positively selected. The origin of the receptors is a man aged 25 to 40 in good health.

V is TRBV6-1 and J is TRBJ2-1, with 10 bases fitting TRBD2. The CDR3 contains 14 residues. Germline CDR1 MNHNS, CDR2 SASEGT. This chain's CDR3 is CASELAGAYNEQFF. CDR3 in DNA: TGTGCGAGCGAGCTAGCGGGAGCCTACAATGAGCAGTTCTTC.

The chain links TRBV29-1 to TRBJ2-3; 7 bases fit TRBD1. V was pared by 6 bases and J by 3 bases, with 6 bases of the junction left unmatched. The CDR3 spans 13 residues. The germline V gene has CDR1 SQVTM and CDR2 ANQGSEA. The DNA of the CDR3 is TGCAGCGTCTCCGGGACAGTTACAGATACGCAGTATTTT. Residues: CSVSGTVTDTQYF.

CDR3 DNA sequence: TGTGCCAGCAACTTAGCGGGAGCCAATGAGCAGTTCTTC. This codes for CASNLAGANEQFF. This sequence joins TRBV9 and TRBJ2-1, with 9 bases aligning to TRBD2. V lost 6 bases and J lost 6; bases outside the gene matches: 4. This CDR3 comprises 13 residues. Germline V gene lookup returns CDR1 SGDLS and CDR2 YYNGEE.

Here the CDR3 reads CASSISPTVLSSYEQYF. The DNA of the CDR3 is TGTGCCAGTAGTATCAGTCCGACAGTATTGAGCTCCTACGAGCAGTACTTC. The chain is built from TRBV19 and TRBJ2-7, with D perhaps TRBD1 (5 bases). The germline gives CDR1 LNHDA, CDR2 SQIVND (reference sequence). V lost 3 bases and J 0 bases, leaving 18 bases between the germline ends. This CDR3 has 17 amino acids. Combining the CDR3 with reference TRBV19 and TRBJ2-7 gives the whole variable domain DGGITQSPKYLFRKEGQNVTLSCEQNLNHDAMYWYRQDPGQGLRLIYYSQIVNDFQKGDIAEGYSVSREKKESFPLTVTSAQKNPTAFYLCASSISPTVLSSYEQYFGPGTRLTVT.

The chain recombines TRBV5-6 with TRBJ1-5, with TRBD1 matching over 12 bases. CDR1 is SGHDT, CDR2 YYEEEE, per germline. Trimming removed 4 bases from V and 5 bases from J; junction bases left unmatched: 7. The CDR3 is 16 residues long. The CDR3 sequence: CASSRDRGRWDQPQHF. The CDR3 DNA follows: TGTGCCAGCAGCAGGGACAGGGGGCGTTGGGATCAGCCCCAGCATTTT. Filled out from reference TRBV5-6 and TRBJ1-5, the complete variable domain reads DAGVTQSPTHLIKTRGQQVTLRCSPKSGHDTVSWYQQALGQGPQFIFQYYEEEERQRGNFPDRFSGHQFPNYSSELNVNALLLGDSALYLCASSRDRGRWDQPQHFGDGTRLSIL.

The chain combines TRBV7-9 with TRBJ2-7; TRBD2 is a possible D gene (7 bases). From germline, CDR1 is SEHNR and CDR2 FQNEAQ (reference sequence). Trimming shortened V by 5 bases and J by 2 bases, and 16 bases separated the two germline ends. The CDR3 totals 15 residues. CDR3 sequence (DNA): TGTGCCAGCAGCGAGGGGGGCGGGAGCGCCTACGAGCAGTACTTC. Amino acids: CASSEGGGSAYEQYF.

The chain is built from TRBV7-2 and TRBJ1-5; the D gene is possibly TRBD1 (6 bases). V lost 5 bases and J lost 5, with 13 bases in between. Germline CDR1 is SGHTA and CDR2 is FQGNSA. This CDR3 contains 14 residues. CDR3 region: CASSQRGGDQPQHF. The CDR3 DNA follows: TGTGCCAGCAGCCAACGCGGGGGCGATCAGCCCCAGCATTTT.

A single count supports this clone. V usage is TRBV18 and J usage is TRBJ1-5; 10 bases are a match to TRBD1. In germline, CDR1 is KGHSH, CDR2 LQKENI. Unmatched junction bases numbered 9, after V lost 6 bases and J lost 4 bases. The CDR3 covers 16 residues. DNA of the CDR3: TGTGCCAGCTCTCAAGGACAGGGGGTGAGGAATCAGCCCCAGCATTTT. This translates into CASSQGQGVRNQPQHF.

CDR3 region: CASSPRRDSLEQYF. Here the CDR3 DNA reads TGTGCCAGTAGTCCAAGGAGGGACAGCCTCGAGCAGTACTTC. This chain uses TRBV19 with TRBJ2-7, with D perhaps TRBD1 (7 bases). The CDR3 runs 14 residues. Germline loops: CDR1 LNHDA, CDR2 SQIVND (reference sequence). Trimming took 5 bases from V and 6 from J, leaving 17 bases between them.

The rearrangement uses TRBV28 and TRBJ2-1, with a possible D match to TRBD2 (6 bases). Trimming removed 4 bases at V and 10 bases at J, with 17 bases between. CDR3 length: 14 amino acids. Germline CDR1 MDHEN, CDR2 SYDVKM. CDR3 DNA: TGTGCCAGCAGTTCACCGGGACTGCCGAACGAGCAGTTCTTC. This codes for CASSSPGLPNEQFF.

The chain carries TRBV18 and TRBJ2-7; the D is unclear. Germline-derived CDR1 and CDR2 are KGHSH and LQKENI. The CDR3 contains 15 residues. V lost 2 bases and J 3 bases, leaving 14 bases between the germline ends. CDR3 sequence reads: CASSPNRAGYYEQYF. CDR3 nucleotides: TGTGCCAGCTCACCAAATAGGGCCGGATACTACGAGCAGTACTTC.

The chain uses TRBV7-8 and TRBJ2-7; possibly TRBD2 for D (6 bases). V lost 8 bases to trimming and J lost 2 bases, with 13 bases between them. The CDR3 totals 13 residues. From germline, CDR1 is SGHVS and CDR2 FQNEAQ. CDR3 region: CASGLRDAYEQYF. The CDR3 nucleotides are TGTGCCAGCGGACTACGGGACGCCTACGAGCAGTACTTC.

The chain uses TRBV30 and TRBJ1-2; D is undetermined. V lost 5 bases, J lost 2 bases, and 12 bases lay in between. The CDR3 has 13 residues. In germline, CDR1 is GTSNPN, CDR2 SVGIG (reference sequence). CDR3 sequence (DNA): TGTGCCTGGGGTGCGATAGAAAACTATGGCTACACCTTC. Translation gives CAWGAIENYGYTF.

The rearrangement joins TRBV7-6 to TRBJ1-5; D not resolved. CDR1 is SGHVS and CDR2 is FNYEAQ in the germline V gene. Trimming removed 4 bases from V and 2 bases from J, with 12 bases in between. CDR3 size: 15 residues. The CDR3 loop is CASSYGPQGNQPQHF. CDR3 sequence (DNA): TGTGCCAGCAGCTACGGTCCCCAGGGCAATCAGCCCCAGCATTTT.

The chain is built from TRBV28 and TRBJ2-5; D possibly matches TRBD1 or TRBD2 (5 bases each). The CDR3 has 14 residues. Trimming pared 7 bases from V and 5 bases from J, leaving 17 bases between. Germline V gives CDR1 MDHEN, CDR2 SYDVKM. This chain's CDR3 is CASNSRDVYETQYF. DNA for the CDR3: TGTGCCAGCAATAGCCGGGACGTCTATGAGACCCAGTACTTC.

The chain joins TRBV5-1 to TRBJ2-7; a possible D gene is TRBD1 (5 bases). Germline V gene sequence: CDR1 SGHRS, CDR2 YFSETQ. The CDR3 covers 15 residues. The germline V and J ends were trimmed by 0 bases and 0 bases, with 10 bases remaining between them. DNA for the CDR3: TGCGCCAGCAGCTTGGTGCTCGACAGCTCCTACGAGCAGTACTTC. As protein: CASSLVLDSSYEQYF.

This sequence joins TRBV4-2 and TRBJ2-3, with a possible D match to TRBD2 (6 bases). The CDR3 spans 15 residues. CDR1 and CDR2 from the germline V gene are LGHNA and YNFKEQ. V was trimmed by 2 bases and J by 5 bases, leaving 14 bases between them. This CDR3 is CASSQLKEGGDTQYF. CDR3 sequence (DNA): TGTGCCAGCAGCCAATTGAAGGAGGGCGGAGATACGCAGTATTTT.

This chain connects TRBV7-2 to TRBJ2-1; D uncertain. V lost 3 bases and J 3 bases, leaving 15 bases between the germline ends. The CDR3 is made up of 16 amino acids. Looked up from germline, CDR1 is SGHTA and CDR2 is FQGNSA. CDR3 sequence: CASSFRAHPNYNEQFF. The CDR3 nucleotides are TGTGCCAGCAGCTTCCGCGCACACCCGAACTACAATGAGCAGTTCTTC.

The CDR3 DNA is TGTGCCAGCAGCCAAGAAGGGACAGGGAAGGCCGGGGAGCTGTTTTTT. Translated: CASSQEGTGKAGELFF. This chain joins TRBV11-2 and TRBJ2-2, with 9 bases that match TRBD1. The CDR3 is made up of 16 amino acids. With V trimmed by 5 bases and J by 6 bases, 10 bases remained unmatched. Germline assignment: CDR1 SGHAT and CDR2 FQNNGV.

V and J are TRBV28 and TRBJ1-1; 9 bases match TRBD1. Germline assignment: CDR1 MDHEN and CDR2 SYDVKM. The CDR3 has 14 residues. V shed 8 bases, J shed 4 bases, and the junction held 8 bases outside the gene matches. CDR3 coding DNA: TGTGCCAGCTGGTCCGGGACAGGGCTCACTGAAGCTTTCTTT. Protein: CASWSGTGLTEAFF.

The chain employs TRBV25-1 and TRBJ2-5; D is uncertain. The germline V gene encodes CDR1 MGHDK and CDR2 SYGVNS. There are 15 residues in the CDR3. Trimming shortened V by 0 bases and J by 1 base, and 9 bases separated the two germline ends. CDR3 coding DNA: TGTGCCAGCAGTGAATATGCCGGCCTCCAAGAGACCCAGTACTTC. It is translated as CASSEYAGLQETQYF.

The chain couples TRBV4-1 to TRBJ2-1; TRBD2 matches 7 bases. CDR1 and CDR2 from the germline V gene are MGHRA and YSYEKL. J gave up 3 bases and V 0 bases, and 8 bases lay outside the gene matches. The CDR3 has 17 amino acids. As DNA, the CDR3 is TGCGCCAGCAGCCAAGACGTTTACGGGGGGAACTACAATGAGCAGTTCTTC. This gives the protein CASSQDVYGGNYNEQFF.

The CDR3 sequence is CASRNTDFQETQYF. In nucleotides, the CDR3 is TGTGCCAGCAGAAACACAGATTTCCAAGAGACCCAGTACTTC. The gene calls are TRBV5-4 and TRBJ2-5; D uncertain. CDR1 SGHNT and CDR2 YYREEE come from the germline V gene (reference sequence). The germline V and J ends were trimmed by 5 bases and 1 base, with 12 bases remaining between them. This CDR3 region has 14 residues.